The 8 T cell receptor beta chains in this list originate from one sample, sequenced in a study of response to subunit inactivated influenza vaccine. TCRdb redid the calling of the RT-PCR reads with MiXCR, one entry per CDR3 protein. The sample shows over 650,000 distinct CDR3 sequences, about 18% of them seen only once. This sample comprised PBMCs from blood, obtained roughly 5 days after vaccination. Receptor source: a man between 50 and 59 years old who received an inactivated influenza vaccine.

This clonotype has at least ten counts. The chain joins TRBV20-1 to TRBJ2-3; no definite D call. Trimming left V 0 bases short and J 6 bases short, with 7 bases between. This CDR3 spans 12 amino acids. Germline CDR1 reads DFQATT; CDR2 reads SNEGSKA (reference sequence). Written as DNA, the CDR3 is TGCAGTGCTAGAGATCAGGTTGATACGCAGTATTTT. This translates into CSARDQVDTQYF.

The sample holds many counts of this clonotype. The chain recombines TRBV12-3 or TRBV12-4 with TRBJ2-2; the D gene is possibly TRBD2 (5 bases). With 6 bases removed from V and 3 bases from J, the gap between germline ends came to 17 bases. The CDR3 extends over 16 amino acids. CDR3 in DNA: TGTGCCAGCAGATACCGAGGGTTGGGCGACACCGGGGAGCTGTTTTTT. Translation: CASRYRGLGDTGELFF.

This clonotype was counted only a few times. The CDR3 nucleotides read TGTGCCAGCAGTTACGAGGGCCTCGTCTATGGCTACACCTTC. This translates into CASSYEGLVYGYTF. The chain employs TRBV6-5 and TRBJ1-2; D remains unclear. CDR1 is MNHEY and CDR2 is SVGAGI in the germline V gene. The CDR3 runs to 14 residues. V was cut by 2 bases and J by 4 bases, with 11 bases left in between.

This clonotype has ten or more counts. The CDR3 loop is CASSPGTGVYGYTF. The DNA for the CDR3 is TGTGCCAGCAGCCCCGGGACAGGGGTCTATGGCTACACCTTC. V gene TRBV12-3 or TRBV12-4 combines with J gene TRBJ1-2, with 10 bases aligning to TRBD1. The CDR3 has 14 residues. J was trimmed by 4 bases and V by 6 bases; bases with no gene match: 5.

This clonotype was seen repeatedly, ten times or more. V and J are TRBV5-8 and TRBJ1-2; the D gene is possibly TRBD1 (5 bases). Between the trimmed V and J ends, which lost 2 bases and 4 bases, there was a span of 12 bases. Germline CDR1 is SGHTS and CDR2 is YDEGEE. The CDR3 spans 14 residues. CDR3 loop: CASSLDSRGYGYTF. In nucleotides, the CDR3 is TGTGCCAGCAGCTTAGACTCAAGGGGCTATGGCTACACCTTC.

V usage is TRBV11-2 and J usage is TRBJ2-7; D gene ambiguous. The CDR3 sequence is 14 residues long. Germline V gene sequence: CDR1 SGHAT, CDR2 FQNNGV. Deletions cut 3 bases from V and 7 bases from J, with 16 bases between. As DNA, the CDR3 is TGTGCCAGCAGCTTGTTACGCCTCGCCAAGGAGCAGTACTTC. Its protein is CASSLLRLAKEQYF.

This clonotype was picked up many times. The chain combines TRBV12-3 or TRBV12-4 with TRBJ2-7, with D tentatively TRBD1 (5 bases). The CDR3 runs to 11 residues. The ends were cut back, 2 bases at V and 9 bases at J, with 8 bases in the middle. CDR3 in amino acids: CASSLTGGQYF. CDR3 nucleotides: TGTGCCAGCAGTTTAACAGGCGGGCAGTACTTC.

This clonotype was counted between two and nine times. This chain joins TRBV4-3 and TRBJ2-5; TRBD2 agrees at 7 bases. This CDR3 is 15 amino acids long. Trimming took 0 bases from V and 5 from J; bases not matched to a gene: 6. Germline V CDR1 and CDR2: LGHNA, YSLEER. The CDR3 region is CASSQDRRGGETQYF. CDR3 nucleotide sequence: TGCGCCAGCAGCCAAGATCGAAGGGGAGGGGAGACCCAGTACTTC.